This T cell receptor beta chain was captured by sequencing in a study of PD-L1 blockade in urothelial cancer. As for the study in general: Male patients with bladder-origin urothelial cancer numbered about 90% of the 29. Specimens of blood held a median count of 141,255 T cells.

About this clone: The antigen is undetermined.

Regarding time point: pretreatment peripheral blood. Study conclusions and caveats: Below-median blood TCR clonality before treatment forecast better survival.

Repertoires were generated with immunoSEQ multiplex PCR, while TCRdb's copy carries only in-frame clones and drops some. The data show more than 55,000 clones, roughly 80% seen once. CDR3 size: 12 residues. Germline CDR1 SNHLY, CDR2 FYNNEI. V was cut by 7 bases and J by 4 bases, with 8 bases left in between. The receptor was derived from a man between 65 and 85 years old with urothelial cancer. The starting material was PBMCs, obtained around atezolizumab (anti-PD-L1) treatment. This sequence joins TRBV2 and TRBJ1-3; D may be TRBD1 (5 bases). The DNA of the CDR3 is TGTGCCAGCAAGGCAGGGGGAAACACCATATATTTT. This sequence encodes CASKAGGNTIYF.